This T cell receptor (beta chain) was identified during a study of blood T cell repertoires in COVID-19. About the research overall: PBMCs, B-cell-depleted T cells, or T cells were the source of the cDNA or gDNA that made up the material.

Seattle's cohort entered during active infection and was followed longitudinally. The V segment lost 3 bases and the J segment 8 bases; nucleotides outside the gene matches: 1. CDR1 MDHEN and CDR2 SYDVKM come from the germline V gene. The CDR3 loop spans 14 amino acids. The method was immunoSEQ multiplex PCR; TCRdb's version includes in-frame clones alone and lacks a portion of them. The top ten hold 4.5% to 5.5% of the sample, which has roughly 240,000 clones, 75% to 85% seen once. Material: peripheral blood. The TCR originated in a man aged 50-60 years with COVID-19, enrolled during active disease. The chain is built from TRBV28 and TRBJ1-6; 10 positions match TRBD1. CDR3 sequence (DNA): TGTGCCAGCAGTTTGGGACAGGGGTATTCACCCCTCCACTTT. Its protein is CASSLGQGYSPLHF.